The present T cell receptor (beta chain) was sequenced within a study of technical replicates of blood from a few donors. Looked up from germline, CDR1 is MDHEN and CDR2 is SYDVKM. The CDR3 spans 14 residues. The V gene end was trimmed by 7 bases and the J gene end by 6 bases; junction bases not matched to a gene: 8. Assay used: immunoSEQ multiplex PCR; TCRdb lists only in-frame clones, some missing. The sample lists around 79,000 clones, 75% to 95% occurring once. The sequence derives from a human donor in good health. Some clones in this sample may be carry-over from other donors' samples. The chain combines TRBV28 with TRBJ2-7, with 11 bases lining up with TRBD2. Sequencing used T cells isolated from PBMCs. CDR3 sequence: CASTILAGAVEQYF. The CDR3 coding sequence is TGTGCCAGCACCATACTAGCGGGAGCCGTCGAGCAGTACTTC.